What follows are 28 T cell receptor gamma chains derived from one specimen sequenced in a study of γδ T cells in repeated Plasmodium falciparum infection. Vgamma9/Vdelta2+ and Vdelta2-negative gammadelta T cells were flow-sorted from PBMC for bulk sequencing. TCRdb reanalyzed the multiplex PCR reads using CATT. Found here are over 25,000 gamma-chain clones, over 2.5% of them singletons; the top ten hold about 30%. The sequenced sample was gamma-delta T cells from blood. These receptors originate from a pool of human donors (malaria-infected and uninfected, not separated).

A word on this clone: The TCRdb record carries a much larger clone's protein, which differs from this DNA's translation at residue 3; a read error is the likely cause, and the protein listed here is the DNA translation. The CDR3 is CAPWDTPRGWSTGWFKIF. DNA of the CDR3: TGTGCCCCCTGGGACACCCCGAGGGGTTGGTCCACTGGTTGGTTCAAGATATTT. This rearrangement joins TRGV5 to TRGJP1. The J gene was missing in TCRdb and was found by matching the end of the DNA to germline. This CDR3 region has 18 residues. Germline assignment: CDR1 VINAFY and CDR2 YDVSNSKD.

This clone was counted many times. V usage is TRGV4 and J usage is TRGJP2. CDR1 and CDR2 (germline): EGSTGY, YDSYTSSV. The CDR3 runs to 15 residues. V was clipped by 2 bases and J by 3 bases; unmatched bases: 6. CDR3 nucleotides: TGTGCCACCTGGGATGTTAGCGGTAGTGATTGGATCAAGACGTTT. Amino acid sequence: CATWDVSGSDWIKTF.

This clone was seen at least ten times. The chain links TRGV8 to TRGJ1 or TRGJ2. The J gene, left out of TCRdb, was set here by checking the DNA against germline. V shed 3 bases and J 12 bases; nucleotides not matched to a gene: 5. CDR3 length equals 10 residues. The germline V gene has CDR1 VENAVY and CDR2 YDSYNSRV. CDR3 sequence: CATWDYSKLF. DNA of the CDR3: TGTGCCACCTGGGATTATTCGAAACTCTTT.

Notes on this clone: TCRdb pairs this DNA with a much larger clone's protein that differs at residue 11, likely a read error; the protein shown was translated from the DNA. This chain connects TRGV2 to TRGJ1 or TRGJ2. Per germline, CDR1 EGSNGY and CDR2 YDSYNSKV. There are 14 residues in the CDR3. The CDR3 loop reads CATWDGPKGYRKLF. As DNA, the CDR3 is TGTGCCACCTGGGACGGCCCTAAGGGTTATAGGAAACTCTTT.

This clone was recorded a few times. TCRdb's listed protein matches a much larger clone and diverges from this DNA's translation at residue 11, likely through a read error; the protein shown comes from the DNA. Here the V gene is TRGV2, but the J gene went uncalled. Germline values: CDR1 EGSNGY, CDR2 YDSYNSKV. This CDR3 contains 13 residues. CDR3 sequence reads: CATWDGQGYKRLF. The CDR3 nucleotides are TGTGCCACCTGGGACGGGCAAGGATATAAGAGACTCTTT.

This clone occurred a few times. It is likely a read error: a sequence one base away is far more abundant. V usage is TRGV9 and J usage is TRGJP. Germline matching of the DNA provided the J gene here, since TCRdb leaves it blank. The germline CDR1 and CDR2 sequences are GITISATS and ISYDGTV (reference sequence). There are 17 residues in the CDR3. As DNA, the CDR3 is TGTGCCCTGTGGGAGGTGGGGGGAGAGTTGGGCAAAAAAATCAAGGTATTT. Encoded protein: CALWEVGGELGKKIKVF.

The gene calls are TRGV2 and TRGJ1 or TRGJ2. TCRdb offers no J gene call, so here the DNA was matched to germline to obtain one. CDR3 length: 19 amino acids. CDR1 is EGSNGY and CDR2 is YDSYNSKV in the germline V gene. Trimming cost V 1 base and J 0 bases; bases outside gene matches: 18. In nucleotides, the CDR3 is TGTGCCACCTGGGACGGTCCCGATGGTAGTGAGGCGAATTATTATAAGAAACTCTTT. It codes for CATWDGPDGSEANYYKKLF.

This clone has a handful of counts. A far larger clone is off by one base, so a read error is likely. Additional DNA sequences in this sample encode the identical CDR3. This chain uses TRGV9 with TRGJ1 or TRGJ2. Here the J gene came from matching the DNA to germline, since TCRdb omits it. CDR1 is GITISATS and CDR2 is ISYDGTV in the germline V gene (reference sequence). This CDR3 comprises 14 residues. CDR3 sequence reads: CALWEPHGYYKKLF. DNA for the CDR3: TGTGCCTTGTGGGAGCCCCATGGGTATTACAAGAAACTCTTT.

This clone has ten or more counts. For this DNA, TCRdb reports the protein of a much larger clone, which diverges at residue 7, most likely from a read error; the protein presented here is translated directly from the DNA. The chain combines TRGV9 with TRGJP2. Here the J gene was assigned by germline matching of the DNA, as TCRdb has none. Germline V lookup: CDR1 GITISATS, CDR2 ISYDGTV (reference sequence). This CDR3 contains 15 residues. The ends lost 2 bases at V and 1 base at J; junction bases unmatched: 4. CDR3 in DNA: TGTGCCTTGTGGGAGGGACCTAGTAGTGATTGGATCAAGACGTTT. The encoded protein is CALWEGPSSDWIKTF.

This clone was detected ten times or more. This chain joins TRGV8 and TRGJP1. Germline V gene data show CDR1 as VENAVY and CDR2 as YDSYNSRV. There are 16 residues in the CDR3. Losses at the gene ends were 0 bases for V and 2 bases for J; bases not matched to a gene: 6. The CDR3: CATWDRIGTTGWFKIF. In nucleotides, the CDR3 is TGTGCCACCTGGGATAGGATCGGGACCACTGGTTGGTTCAAGATATTT.

This clone showed up many times. A far larger clone is one base from this, pointing to a likely read error. The identical CDR3 is also encoded by other nucleotide sequences in the sample. The chain links TRGV9 to TRGJP. As TCRdb names no J gene, one was assigned here on the basis of a DNA match to germline. CDR1 and CDR2 from the germline V gene are GITISATS and ISYDGTV (reference sequence). The CDR3 is made up of 19 amino acids. The CDR3: CALWEVHLVRELGKKIKVF. CDR3 nucleotides: TGTGCTTTGTGGGAGGTGCATTTGGTGAGGGAGTTGGGCAAAAAAATCAAGGTATTT.

This clone was seen repeatedly, ten times or more. A far larger clone is one base from this, pointing to a likely read error. The V gene is TRGV9; the J gene was not called. The CDR3 spans 13 residues. CDR1 is GITISATS, CDR2 ISYDGTV, per germline (reference sequence). The chain's CDR3 is CALWEENYYKKLF. The CDR3 coding sequence is TGTGCCTTGTGGGAGGAGAATTATTATAAGAAGCTCTTT.

This clone was counted ten times or more. The chain uses TRGV9 and TRGJP1. The J call could be wrong; TRGJP is a better fit for the DNA end. CDR1 is GITISATS and CDR2 is ISYDGTV in the germline V gene (reference sequence). The CDR3 spans 12 residues. For the CDR3, the DNA is TGTGCCTACGAAGCACATGCTTGGTTCAAGGTATTT. Protein: CAYEAHAWFKVF.

This clone has only a few counts. The TCRdb protein, from a much larger clone, departs from this DNA's translation at residue 10, likely by read error; the protein shown derives from the DNA. The rearrangement uses TRGV9 and TRGJ1 or TRGJ2. TCRdb leaves out the J gene; it was filled in here by matching the DNA to germline. Germline CDR1 GITISATS, CDR2 ISYDGTV (reference sequence). This CDR3 is 14 amino acids long. J was trimmed by 8 bases and V by 0 bases; bases with no gene match: 10. DNA of the CDR3: TGTGCCTTGTGGGAGGTGCGGTGTGGTCATAAGAAACTCTTT. Encoded protein: CALWEVRCGHKKLF.

Only a few counts were recorded for this clone. With a far larger clone one base away, a read error is the likely cause. Other DNA sequences in this sample translate to the same CDR3. The V call is TRGV9, the J call TRGJ1 or TRGJ2. The J gene was not available in TCRdb and was assigned here by matching the DNA to germline segments. Germline V gives CDR1 GITISATS, CDR2 ISYDGTV (reference sequence). The CDR3 runs 14 residues. The CDR3 DNA reads as TGTGCTTTGTGGAAAATTCCCATGGCGTATAAGAAACTCTTT. Protein sequence: CALWKIPMAYKKLF.

This clone was counted ten times or more. The chain carries TRGV5 and TRGJ1 or TRGJ2. The germline CDR1 and CDR2 sequences are VINAFY and YDVSNSKD. The CDR3 consists of 11 residues. V shed 0 bases and J 11 bases; nucleotides not matched to a gene: 4. CDR3 loop: CATWDRPQKLF. The DNA of the CDR3 is TGTGCCACCTGGGACAGGCCTCAGAAACTCTTT.

This clone was counted a few times. The TCRdb protein, from a much larger clone, departs from this DNA's translation at residue 10, likely by read error; the protein shown derives from the DNA. The chain carries TRGV9 and TRGJ1 or TRGJ2. The CDR3 runs 11 residues. Germline-derived CDR1 and CDR2 are GITISATS and ISYDGTV (reference sequence). The CDR3 region is CALWEDKKKIF. The CDR3 DNA reads TGTGCCTTGTGGGAGGATAAAAAGAAAATCTTT.

As regards this clone: It is likely a read error: a sequence one base away is far more abundant. The DNA is left out, because the CDR3 cannot be placed on it with certainty; the CDR3 is given as TCRdb lists it. No J gene was assigned, while the V gene was called as TRGV9. The CDR3 length is 33 residues, termini included. Germline CDR1 is GITISATS and CDR2 is ISYDGTV (reference sequence). The CDR3 region is CALWEVQTIIIRNSLAVEQHLLSQVSIGRIQHF.

There are a few counts of this clone. A read error likely explains why the TCRdb protein, taken from a much larger clone, differs from this DNA's translation at residue 9; the protein shown is translated from the DNA. The chain couples TRGV9 to TRGJP. Since TCRdb gives no J gene, matching the DNA to germline was used here to assign it. The CDR3 covers 17 residues. J was trimmed by 9 bases and V by 2 bases; bases with no gene match: 10. Germline V gives CDR1 GITISATS, CDR2 ISYDGTV (reference sequence). In DNA, the CDR3 is TGTGCCTTGTGGGAGGGCCCCCGAGGGTTGGGCAAAAAAATCAAGGTATTT. Its protein is CALWEGPRGLGKKIKVF.

To note about this clone: It differs at one base from a far larger clone, so likely a read error. Because the CDR3's place on the DNA is in doubt, the DNA is left out and the CDR3 is given as listed by TCRdb. This sample includes further DNA sequences coding for the same CDR3. Here the V gene is TRGV9, but the J gene went uncalled. The CDR3 is made up of 32 amino acids, end residues included. CDR1 is GITISATS, CDR2 ISYDGTV, per germline (reference sequence). Here the CDR3 reads CALWEVQGAARNSLAVEQHLLSQVSIGRIQHF.

Worth noting for this clone: The protein given by TCRdb reflects a much larger clone and differs at residue 8 from this DNA's translation, likely from a read error; the protein shown is the DNA's translation. The chain joins TRGV9 to TRGJP1. Matching the DNA to germline supplied the J gene, which TCRdb does not give. The CDR3 extends over 15 amino acids. V lost 6 bases and J lost 3; bases outside the gene matches: 10. Germline CDR1 and CDR2: GITISATS and ISYDGTV (reference sequence). The CDR3 loop reads CALWRLGATGWFKIF. CDR3 in DNA: TGTGCCTTGTGGAGGCTCGGTGCCACTGGTTGGTTCAAGATATTT.

There are many counts of this clone. The protein held in TCRdb is that of a much larger clone and does not match this DNA's translation at residue 8, likely because of a read error; the protein shown is translated from the DNA. The chain recombines TRGV2 with TRGJ1 or TRGJ2. The J gene, left out of TCRdb, was set here by checking the DNA against germline. Germline CDR1 is EGSNGY and CDR2 is YDSYNSKV. The CDR3 extends over 12 amino acids. The CDR3 reads CATWENYFKKLF. CDR3 DNA sequence: TGTGCCACCTGGGAGAATTATTTTAAGAAACTCTTT.

This clone was seen a few times. A far larger clone is only one base removed, so a read error is likely. The sample carries other DNA sequences with the same CDR3. V usage is TRGV9 and J usage is TRGJP2. The J gene is absent in TCRdb and was assigned here via DNA matching to germline. The CDR3 covers 15 residues. Trimming took 3 bases from V and 3 from J; bases not matched to a gene: 7. The germline V gene encodes CDR1 GITISATS and CDR2 ISYDGTV (reference sequence). The CDR3, as DNA: TGTGCCTTGTGGGAGCCTGTCGGTAGTGATTGGATCAAGACGTTT. Translating gives CALWEPVGSDWIKTF.

This clone was picked up a small number of times. TCRdb's protein for this DNA is that of a much larger clone and differs from the translation at residue 14, likely a read error; the protein shown is the DNA translation. The CDR3 DNA reads as TGTGCCACCTGGACCCCGGAGACCTCCCAACTCTATTATGAGAAACTCTTT. Protein sequence: CATWTPETSQLYYEKLF. The chain links TRGV4 to TRGJ1 or TRGJ2. The J gene, absent from TCRdb, was called here by matching the DNA to germline. CDR3 size: 17 residues. Per germline, CDR1 EGSTGY and CDR2 YDSYTSSV.

This clone was seen a few times. TCRdb's protein for this DNA is that of a much larger clone and differs from the translation at residue 11, likely a read error; the protein shown is the DNA translation. The chain carries TRGV9 and TRGJP. The J gene comes from matching the DNA to germline here; TCRdb lacks it. The CDR3 loop spans 18 amino acids. The germline V gene has CDR1 GITISATS and CDR2 ISYDGTV (reference sequence). V shed 3 bases, J shed 11 bases, and the junction held 16 bases outside the gene matches. CDR3 sequence (DNA): TGTGCCTTGTGGGAGCCCAGGGACCCGGAGATGGGCAAAAAAATCAAGGTATTT. Amino acid sequence: CALWEPRDPEMGKKIKVF.

This clone was detected ten times or more. A much larger clone sits a single nucleotide away, making a read error possible. This sample includes further DNA sequences coding for the same CDR3. The chain combines TRGV9 with TRGJ1 or TRGJ2. Germline values: CDR1 GITISATS, CDR2 ISYDGTV (reference sequence). The CDR3 runs 13 residues. After removal of 0 bases from V and 4 bases from J, the junction contained 3 bases not matched to a gene. The CDR3, as DNA: TGTGCCTTGTGGGAGGTGAGGTATTATAAGAAACTCTTT. It specifies CALWEVRYYKKLF.

This sequence joins TRGV9 and TRGJP. The J gene was missing in TCRdb and was found by matching the end of the DNA to germline. The CDR3 sequence is 16 residues long. Germline assignment: CDR1 GITISATS and CDR2 ISYDGTV (reference sequence). The CDR3 protein is CACGRLKSWAKKIKVF. The CDR3 bases are TGTGCTTGTGGGAGGCTCAAGAGTTGGGCAAAAAAAATCAAGGTATTT.

The table lists this clone with a few counts. This DNA's translation differs at residue 8 from TCRdb's protein, which comes from a much larger clone; a read error is likely, and the protein shown is translated from the DNA. V and J are TRGV9 and TRGJP. The J gene, absent from TCRdb, was called here by matching the DNA to germline. V was pared by 0 bases and J by 3 bases, with 11 bases of the junction left unmatched. This CDR3 is 20 amino acids long. Germline loops: CDR1 GITISATS, CDR2 ISYDGTV (reference sequence). The CDR3 spells CALWEVPREKQELGKKIKVF. Here the CDR3 DNA reads TGTGCCTTGTGGGAGGTGCCGCGAGAAAAGCAAGAGTTGGGCAAAAAAATCAAGGTATTT.